This TCR beta chain was captured in a study of blood T cell repertoires in COVID-19. Study-wide context: Italy, Spain and the United States were the sources of the convalescent and acute COVID-19 samples. In each case, the material was cDNA or gDNA derived from T cells, B-cell-depleted T cells, or PBMCs.

The method was immunoSEQ multiplex PCR; TCRdb's version includes in-frame clones alone and lacks a portion of them. Here the sample spans about 190,000 clones, more than 60% being singletons. The CDR3 consists of 12 residues. V lost 1 base, J lost 9 bases, and 1 base stayed unmatched. The germline gives CDR1 SEHNR, CDR2 FQNEAQ (reference sequence). The origin of this receptor is a man in his forties or fifties who had recovered from COVID-19. Specimen: peripheral blood. The chain has TRBV7-9 and TRBJ2-5; 8 bases agree with TRBD2. The CDR3 is CASSLETSAQYF. In DNA, the CDR3 is TGTGCCAGCAGCTTAGAGACTAGCGCCCAGTACTTC. Combining the CDR3 with reference TRBV7-9 and TRBJ2-5 gives the whole variable domain DTGVSQNPRHKITKRGQNVTFRCDPISEHNRLYWYRQTLGQGPEFLTYFQNEAQLEKSRLLSDRFSAERPKGSFSTLEIQRTEQGDSAMYLCASSLETSAQYFGPGTRLLVL.